Following are 21 T cell receptor beta chains from one sample sequenced in a study of cytomegalovirus exposure and HLA in healthy donors. The PCR contained 60 Vbeta and 13 Jbeta primers. Repertoires were generated with immunoSEQ multiplex PCR, while TCRdb's copy carries only in-frame clones and drops some. The sample carries under 130,000 clones, 78% recorded once. Sample: PBMCs. These receptors were collected from a man aged 30-40 years in good health and CMV-seronegative.

The chain links TRBV28 to TRBJ2-6, with a weak D call TRBD2 (5 bases). Trimming took 5 bases from V and 2 from J, leaving 22 bases between them. Germline lookup yields CDR1 MDHEN and CDR2 SYDVKM. This CDR3 contains 19 residues. For the CDR3, the DNA is TGTGCCAGCAGTCAACTAGGTCCCTTCCCGGTTCCTGGGGCCAACGTCCTGACTTTC. Translated: CASSQLGPFPVPGANVLTF.

This sequence joins TRBV5-4 and TRBJ2-2; D perhaps matches TRBD1 (6 bases). The CDR3 contains 15 residues. V shed 4 bases and J shed 2 bases, with 12 bases lying between them. The germline V gene encodes CDR1 SGHNT and CDR2 YYREEE (reference sequence). CDR3 residues: CASSGRQVNTGELFF. CDR3 DNA: TGTGCCAGCAGCGGGAGACAGGTTAACACCGGGGAGCTGTTTTTT. Full variable domain (outside the CDR3, taken from reference TRBV5-4 and TRBJ2-2): ETGVTQSPTHLIKTRGQQVTLRCSSQSGHNTVSWYQQALGQGPQFIFQYYREEENGRGNFPPRFSGLQFPNYSSELNVNALELDDSALYLCASSGRQVNTGELFFGEGSRLTVL.

The chain has TRBV5-1 and TRBJ2-1; D is possibly TRBD1 (7 bases). The CDR3 is made up of 15 amino acids. Germline lookup yields CDR1 SGHRS and CDR2 YFSETQ. V lost 2 bases, J lost 7 bases, and 16 bases lay in between. DNA for the CDR3: TGCGCCAGCAGCTTAATGGCAGGGGGGCTGAATGAGCAGTTCTTC. Its translation: CASSLMAGGLNEQFF.

The chain couples TRBV2 to TRBJ1-4; D ambiguous. Germline V gene sequence: CDR1 SNHLY, CDR2 FYNNEI. The CDR3 is 15 amino acids. V lost 3 bases and J lost 7, with 15 bases in between. The CDR3, as DNA: TGTGCCAGCAGTGATGCGGGTAGCGTACGTGAAAAACTGTTTTTT. Residues: CASSDAGSVREKLFF.

The V and J genes are TRBV28 and TRBJ1-2, with 7 bases lining up with TRBD1. Germline assignment: CDR1 MDHEN and CDR2 SYDVKM. This CDR3 has 15 residues. The V gene end was trimmed by 6 bases and the J gene end by 1 base; junction bases not matched to a gene: 8. The CDR3, as DNA: TGTGCCAGCAGCCCACAGGGGAGAGGTAACTATGGCTACACCTTC. It translates to CASSPQGRGNYGYTF.

V is TRBV19 and J is TRBJ1-2; 7 positions match TRBD1. V shed 2 bases and J 4 bases; nucleotides not matched to a gene: 7. CDR3 length: 15 residues. Germline CDR1 and CDR2: LNHDA and SQIVND (reference sequence). DNA for the CDR3: TGTGCCAGTAGTATATCTCGGGACAGTCCCTATGGCTACACCTTC. Translated: CASSISRDSPYGYTF.

The rearrangement joins TRBV5-4 to TRBJ2-1, with a weak D call TRBD2 (7 bases). Trimming took 6 bases from V and 1 from J, leaving 17 bases between them. CDR1 and CDR2 (germline): SGHNT, YYREEE (reference sequence). The CDR3 is 16 residues long. CDR3 nucleotides: TGTGCCAGCACCAAAGGAGGGGGAGGGTCCTACAATGAGCAGTTCTTC. Translation: CASTKGGGGSYNEQFF.

The chain combines TRBV19 with TRBJ2-7, with 8 bases lining up with TRBD2. Germline CDR1 and CDR2: LNHDA and SQIVND (reference sequence). The trim removed 6 bases at V and 2 bases at J, leaving 12 bases unmatched. The CDR3 is 16 residues long. Here the CDR3 DNA reads TGTGCCAGTAGCCGAACCTCCGGGACTAGTGCCTACGAGCAGTACTTC. The encoded protein is CASSRTSGTSAYEQYF.

The chain uses TRBV10-3 and TRBJ2-1; 9 bases align to TRBD1. The germline gives CDR1 ENHRY, CDR2 SYGVKD. This CDR3 spans 17 amino acids. Germline trimming cut 3 bases from V and 0 bases from J; bases unmatched to any gene: 6. CDR3 DNA: TGTGCCATCAGTGATATCACAGGGGGCCTCTCCTACAATGAGCAGTTCTTC. Amino acids: CAISDITGGLSYNEQFF.

There are a few counts of this clone. The rearrangement joins TRBV5-4 to TRBJ1-1; D may be TRBD1 (6 bases). Germline V gene lookup returns CDR1 SGHNT and CDR2 YYREEE (reference sequence). Trimming took off 5 bases at V and 1 base at J, with 12 bases between the two ends. The CDR3 is 14 residues long. CDR3 nucleotide sequence: TGTGCCAGCAGGACCACAGGGAAGAACACTGAAGCTTTCTTT. The encoded protein is CASRTTGKNTEAFF.

The V gene is TRBV30, the J gene TRBJ1-5; D ambiguous. Trimming shortened V by 3 bases and J by 5 bases, and 11 bases separated the two germline ends. The CDR3 runs to 13 residues. Germline lookup yields CDR1 GTSNPN and CDR2 SVGIG (reference sequence). The CDR3 region has the DNA TGTGCCTGGAGACGGGGTCCCCATCAGCCCCAGCATTTT. It is translated as CAWRRGPHQPQHF. The whole variable domain, remainder taken from reference TRBV30 and TRBJ1-5, is SQTIHQWPATLVQPVGSPLSLECTVEGTSNPNLYWYRQAAGRGLQLLFYSVGIGQISSEVPQNLSASRPQDRQFILSSKKLLLSDSGFYLCAWRRGPHQPQHFGDGTRLSIL.

This rearrangement joins TRBV6-5 to TRBJ1-2, with TRBD1 matching over 8 bases. Germline CDR1 reads MNHEY; CDR2 reads SVGAGI. The J segment lost 5 bases and the V segment lost 6 bases, leaving 11 bases of the junction unmatched. This CDR3 has 15 amino acids. CDR3 protein: CASSPDSGTGYGYTF. The CDR3 nucleotides are TGTGCCAGCAGCCCAGACTCCGGGACAGGATATGGCTACACCTTC.

The rearrangement links TRBV28 to TRBJ2-7; TRBD2 agrees at 9 bases. Germline lookup yields CDR1 MDHEN and CDR2 SYDVKM. Trimming cost V 7 bases and J 2 bases; bases outside gene matches: 9. CDR3 length equals 15 residues. CDR3 sequence (DNA): TGTGCCAGCACCAACTCGGGACTAGCAGCCTACGAGCAGTACTTC. This gives the protein CASTNSGLAAYEQYF.

The V and J genes are TRBV29-1 and TRBJ1-2; D is ambiguous. CDR1 and CDR2 from the germline V gene are SQVTM and ANQGSEA. Trimming pared 6 bases from V and 7 bases from J, leaving 21 bases between. The CDR3 spans 14 residues. The CDR3 DNA is TGCAGCGTCGCAGACGGGTCCTTTTCGGCTGGCTACACCTTC. It is translated as CSVADGSFSAGYTF.

The chain combines TRBV6-6 with TRBJ2-3; possible D gene TRBD1, 5 bases. This CDR3 region has 12 residues. Trimming took 7 bases from V and 1 from J, leaving 6 bases between them. Germline CDR1 is MNHNY and CDR2 is SVGAGI (reference sequence). CDR3 in amino acids: CASKGRTDTQYF. The DNA for the CDR3 is TGTGCCAGCAAGGGGCGCACAGATACGCAGTATTTT.

The chain recombines TRBV10-2 with TRBJ1-5; 9 bases agree with TRBD1. After removal of 6 bases from V and 6 bases from J, the junction contained 6 bases not matched to a gene. CDR1 and CDR2 from the germline V gene are WSHSY and SAAADI. This CDR3 has 14 amino acids. The CDR3 is CASRDRGESQPQHF. CDR3 sequence (DNA): TGCGCCAGCAGAGACAGGGGGGAGAGTCAGCCCCAGCATTTT.

J is TRBJ2-5 and V is TRBV5-4, with 8 bases matching TRBD1. Germline values: CDR1 SGHNT, CDR2 YYREEE (reference sequence). This CDR3 comprises 14 residues. J gave up 2 bases and V 4 bases, and 4 bases lay outside the gene matches. CDR3 region: CASSRGQGQETQYF. CDR3 nucleotides: TGTGCCAGCAGCAGAGGACAGGGACAAGAGACCCAGTACTTC.

A remark on this clone: Other DNA sequences of this sample code for an identical CDR3. The CDR3 region has the DNA TGCGCCAGCAGCTTGGGGGGACAGGGAAACTATGGCTACACCTTC. It codes for CASSLGGQGNYGYTF. The J gene is TRBJ1-2, the V gene TRBV5-1; 9 nucleotides match TRBD1. This CDR3 is built from 15 residues. From germline, CDR1 is SGHRS and CDR2 YFSETQ. J lost 2 bases, V lost 0 bases, and 2 bases had no gene match. Supplemented by reference TRBV5-1 and TRBJ1-2, the full variable domain reads KAGVTQTPRYLIKTRGQQVTLSCSPISGHRSVSWYQQTPGQGLQFLFEYFSETQRNKGNFPGRFSGRQFSNSRSEMNVSTLELGDSALYLCASSLGGQGNYGYTFGSGTRLTVV.

In this sample, this clone turned up once. The CDR3 coding sequence is TGCGCCAGCAGCCAAGTTTTTGGCTCCACAGATACGCAGTATTTT. This gives the protein CASSQVFGSTDTQYF. The J gene is TRBJ2-3, the V gene TRBV4-3; D call uncertain. Germline V lookup: CDR1 LGHNA, CDR2 YSLEER. V was clipped by 1 base and J by 2 bases, with 10 bases between them. CDR3 length: 15 residues.

V gene TRBV29-1 combines with J gene TRBJ2-7; D remains ambiguous. The V end was cut by 5 bases, the J end by 2 bases, with 7 bases between. Germline values: CDR1 SQVTM, CDR2 ANQGSEA. The CDR3 is 11 residues long. The CDR3: CSVTDTYEQYF. The DNA for the CDR3 is TGCAGCGTTACTGACACCTACGAGCAGTACTTC.

The chain has TRBV6-1 and TRBJ2-1, with 7 bases identical to TRBD2. The CDR3 runs to 15 residues. The ends lost 4 bases at V and 2 bases at J; junction bases unmatched: 5. Per the germline V gene, CDR1 is MNHNS and CDR2 is SASEGT. The chain's CDR3 is CASSGWGGTYNEQFF. The CDR3 DNA reads TGTGCCAGCAGTGGCTGGGGGGGTACCTACAATGAGCAGTTCTTC.